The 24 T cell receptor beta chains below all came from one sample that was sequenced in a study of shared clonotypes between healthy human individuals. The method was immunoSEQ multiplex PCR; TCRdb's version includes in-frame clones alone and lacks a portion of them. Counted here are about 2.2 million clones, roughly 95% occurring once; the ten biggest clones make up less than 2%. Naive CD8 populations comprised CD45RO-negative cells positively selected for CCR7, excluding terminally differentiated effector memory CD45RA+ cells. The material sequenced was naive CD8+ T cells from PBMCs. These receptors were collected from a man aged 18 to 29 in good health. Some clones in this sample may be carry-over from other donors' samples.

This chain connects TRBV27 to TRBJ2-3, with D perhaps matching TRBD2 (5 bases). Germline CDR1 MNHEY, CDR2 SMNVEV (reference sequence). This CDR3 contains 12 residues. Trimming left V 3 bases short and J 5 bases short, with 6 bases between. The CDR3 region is CASSFEGDTQYF. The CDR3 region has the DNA TGTGCCAGCAGTTTCGAGGGAGATACGCAGTATTTT.

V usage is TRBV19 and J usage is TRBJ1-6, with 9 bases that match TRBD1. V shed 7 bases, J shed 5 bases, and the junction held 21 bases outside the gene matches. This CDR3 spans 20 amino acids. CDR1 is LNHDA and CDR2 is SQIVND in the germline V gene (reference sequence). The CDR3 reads CASTITSGQGPGFDNSPLHF. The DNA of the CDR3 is TGTGCCAGTACCATTACCTCGGGACAGGGACCCGGGTTCGATAATTCACCCCTCCACTTT.

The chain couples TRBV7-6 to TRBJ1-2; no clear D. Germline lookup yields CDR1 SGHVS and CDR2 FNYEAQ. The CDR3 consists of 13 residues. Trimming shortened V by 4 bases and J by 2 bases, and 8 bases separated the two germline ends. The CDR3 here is CASSSLENYGYTF. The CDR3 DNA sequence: TGTGCCAGCAGCTCCCTTGAAAACTATGGCTACACCTTC.

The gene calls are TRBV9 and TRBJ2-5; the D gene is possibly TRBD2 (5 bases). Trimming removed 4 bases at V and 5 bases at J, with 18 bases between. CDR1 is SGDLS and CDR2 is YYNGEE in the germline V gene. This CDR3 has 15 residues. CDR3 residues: CASSKVTGLGETQYF. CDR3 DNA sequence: TGTGCCAGCAGCAAAGTGACGGGGTTAGGCGAGACCCAGTACTTC.

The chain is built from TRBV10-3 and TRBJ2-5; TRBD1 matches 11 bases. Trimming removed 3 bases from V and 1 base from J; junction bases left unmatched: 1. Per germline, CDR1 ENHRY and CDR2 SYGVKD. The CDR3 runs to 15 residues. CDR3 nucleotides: TGTGCCATCAGTGACGGGACAGGGGGCCAAGAGACCCAGTACTTC. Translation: CAISDGTGGQETQYF.

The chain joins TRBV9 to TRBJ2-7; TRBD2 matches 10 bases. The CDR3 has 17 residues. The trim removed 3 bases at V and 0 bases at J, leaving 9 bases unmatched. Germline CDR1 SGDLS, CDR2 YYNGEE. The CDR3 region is CASSAIDASGSSYEQYF. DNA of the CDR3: TGTGCCAGCAGCGCGATTGACGCTAGCGGGAGCTCCTACGAGCAGTACTTC. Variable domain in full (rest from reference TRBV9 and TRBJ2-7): DSGVTQTPKHLITATGQRVTLRCSPRSGDLSVYWYQQSLDQGLQFLIQYYNGEERAKGNILERFSAQQFPDLHSELNLSSLELGDSALYFCASSAIDASGSSYEQYFGPGTRLTVT.

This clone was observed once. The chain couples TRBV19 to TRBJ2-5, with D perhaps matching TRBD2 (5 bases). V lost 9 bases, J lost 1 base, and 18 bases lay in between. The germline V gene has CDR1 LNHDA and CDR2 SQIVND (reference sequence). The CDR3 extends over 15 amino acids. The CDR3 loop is CASSLDWEPQETQYF. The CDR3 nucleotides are TGTGCCAGCTCGCTGGACTGGGAACCCCAAGAGACCCAGTACTTC.

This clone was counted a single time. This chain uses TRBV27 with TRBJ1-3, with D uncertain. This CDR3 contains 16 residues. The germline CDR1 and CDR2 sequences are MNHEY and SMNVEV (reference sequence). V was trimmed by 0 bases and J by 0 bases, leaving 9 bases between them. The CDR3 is CASSLSPSSSGNTIYF. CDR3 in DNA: TGTGCCAGCAGTTTATCGCCATCCAGCTCTGGAAACACCATATATTTT.

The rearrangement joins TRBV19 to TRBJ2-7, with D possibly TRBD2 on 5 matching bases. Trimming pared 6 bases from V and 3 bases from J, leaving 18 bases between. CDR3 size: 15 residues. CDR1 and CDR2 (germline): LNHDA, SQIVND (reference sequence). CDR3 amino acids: CASREHEVGDYEQYF. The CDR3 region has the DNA TGTGCCAGTAGGGAGCATGAAGTCGGGGACTACGAGCAGTACTTC. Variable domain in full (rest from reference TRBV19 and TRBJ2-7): DGGITQSPKYLFRKEGQNVTLSCEQNLNHDAMYWYRQDPGQGLRLIYYSQIVNDFQKGDIAEGYSVSREKKESFPLTVTSAQKNPTAFYLCASREHEVGDYEQYFGPGTRLTVT.

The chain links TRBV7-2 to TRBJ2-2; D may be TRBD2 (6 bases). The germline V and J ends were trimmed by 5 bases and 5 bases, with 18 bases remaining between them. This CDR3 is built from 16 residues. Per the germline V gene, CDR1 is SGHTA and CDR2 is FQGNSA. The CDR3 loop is CASSLEPGLRTGELFF. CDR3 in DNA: TGTGCCAGCAGCCTCGAACCGGGACTTCGAACCGGGGAGCTGTTTTTT.

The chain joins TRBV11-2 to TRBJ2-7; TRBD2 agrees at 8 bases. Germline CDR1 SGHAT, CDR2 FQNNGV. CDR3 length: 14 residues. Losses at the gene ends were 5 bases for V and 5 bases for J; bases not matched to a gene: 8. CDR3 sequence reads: CASSPAGVPHEQYF. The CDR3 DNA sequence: TGTGCCAGCAGCCCAGCGGGAGTCCCCCACGAGCAGTACTTC.

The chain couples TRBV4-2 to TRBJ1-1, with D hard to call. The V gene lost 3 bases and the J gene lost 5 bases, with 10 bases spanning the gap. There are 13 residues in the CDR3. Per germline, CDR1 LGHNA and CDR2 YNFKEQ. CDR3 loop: CASSHKYLTEAFF. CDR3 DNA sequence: TGTGCCAGCAGCCACAAATATCTAACTGAAGCTTTCTTT.

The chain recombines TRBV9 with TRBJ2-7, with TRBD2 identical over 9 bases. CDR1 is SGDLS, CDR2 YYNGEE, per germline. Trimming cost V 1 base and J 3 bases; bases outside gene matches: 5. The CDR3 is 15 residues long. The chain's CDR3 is CASSVTGTSFYEQYF. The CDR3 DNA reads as TGTGCCAGCAGCGTAACCGGGACTAGCTTCTACGAGCAGTACTTC.

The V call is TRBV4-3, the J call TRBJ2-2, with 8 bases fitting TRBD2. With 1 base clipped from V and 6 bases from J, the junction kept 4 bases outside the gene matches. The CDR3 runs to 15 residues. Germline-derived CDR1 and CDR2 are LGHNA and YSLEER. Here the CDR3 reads CASSQGREEAGELFF. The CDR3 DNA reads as TGCGCCAGCAGCCAAGGGCGGGAGGAGGCCGGGGAGCTGTTTTTT.

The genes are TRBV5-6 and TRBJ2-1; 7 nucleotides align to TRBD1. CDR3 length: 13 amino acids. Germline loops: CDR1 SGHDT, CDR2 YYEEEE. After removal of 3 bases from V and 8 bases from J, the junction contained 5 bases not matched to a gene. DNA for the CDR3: TGTGCCAGCAGCTGGGACAGAGGCTATGAGCAGTTCTTC. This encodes CASSWDRGYEQFF. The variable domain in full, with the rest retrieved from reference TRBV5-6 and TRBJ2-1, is DAGVTQSPTHLIKTRGQQVTLRCSPKSGHDTVSWYQQALGQGPQFIFQYYEEEERQRGNFPDRFSGHQFPNYSSELNVNALLLGDSALYLCASSWDRGYEQFFGPGTRLTVL.

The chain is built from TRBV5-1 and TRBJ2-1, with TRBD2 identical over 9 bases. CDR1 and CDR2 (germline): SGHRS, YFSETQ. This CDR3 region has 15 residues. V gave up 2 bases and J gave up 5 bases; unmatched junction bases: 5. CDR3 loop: CASSFFAGGNNEQFF. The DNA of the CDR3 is TGCGCCAGCAGCTTTTTCGCGGGAGGGAACAATGAGCAGTTCTTC.

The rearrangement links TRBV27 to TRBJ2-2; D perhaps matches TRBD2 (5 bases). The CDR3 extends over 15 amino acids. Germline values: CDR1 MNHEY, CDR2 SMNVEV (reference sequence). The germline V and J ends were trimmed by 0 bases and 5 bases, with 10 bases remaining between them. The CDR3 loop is CASSLSAGGTGELFF. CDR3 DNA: TGTGCCAGCAGTTTATCGGCGGGCGGAACCGGGGAGCTGTTTTTT.

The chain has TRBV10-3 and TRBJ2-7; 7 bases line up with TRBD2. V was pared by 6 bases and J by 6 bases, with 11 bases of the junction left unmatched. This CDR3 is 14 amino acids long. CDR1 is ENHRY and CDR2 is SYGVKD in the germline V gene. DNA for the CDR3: TGTGCCATCAGGCACCCCGCGGGAGCGAGCGAGCAGTACTTC. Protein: CAIRHPAGASEQYF.

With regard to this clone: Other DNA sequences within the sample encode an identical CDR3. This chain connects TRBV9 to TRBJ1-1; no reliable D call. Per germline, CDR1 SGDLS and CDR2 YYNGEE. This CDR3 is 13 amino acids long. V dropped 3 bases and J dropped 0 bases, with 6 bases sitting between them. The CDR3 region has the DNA TGTGCCAGCAGCGGCGGGATGAACACTGAAGCTTTCTTT. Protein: CASSGGMNTEAFF. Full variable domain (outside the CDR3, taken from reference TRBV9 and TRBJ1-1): DSGVTQTPKHLITATGQRVTLRCSPRSGDLSVYWYQQSLDQGLQFLIQYYNGEERAKGNILERFSAQQFPDLHSELNLSSLELGDSALYFCASSGGMNTEAFFGQGTRLTVV.

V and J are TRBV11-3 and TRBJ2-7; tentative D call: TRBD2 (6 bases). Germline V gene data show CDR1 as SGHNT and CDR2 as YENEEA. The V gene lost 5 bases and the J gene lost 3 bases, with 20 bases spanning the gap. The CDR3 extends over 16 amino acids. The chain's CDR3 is CASSHRTGTGLYEQYF. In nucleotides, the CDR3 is TGTGCCAGCAGCCACAGAACCGGGACGGGACTCTACGAGCAGTACTTC.

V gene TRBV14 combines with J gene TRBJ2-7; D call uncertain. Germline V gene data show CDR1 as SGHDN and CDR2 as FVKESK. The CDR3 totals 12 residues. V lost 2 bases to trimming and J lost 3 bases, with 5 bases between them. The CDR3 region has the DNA TGTGCCAGCAGCCAACAGATCTACGAGCAGTACTTC. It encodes CASSQQIYEQYF.

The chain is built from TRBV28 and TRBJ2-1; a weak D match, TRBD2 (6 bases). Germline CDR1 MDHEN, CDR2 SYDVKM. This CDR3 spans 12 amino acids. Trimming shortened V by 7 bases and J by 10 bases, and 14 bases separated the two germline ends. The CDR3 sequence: CASTRGGREQFF. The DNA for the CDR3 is TGTGCCAGCACCCGAGGAGGGCGCGAGCAGTTCTTC.

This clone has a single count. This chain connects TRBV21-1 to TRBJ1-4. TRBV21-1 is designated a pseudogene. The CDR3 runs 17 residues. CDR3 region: CASSKSSAHTTNEKLFF. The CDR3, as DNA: TGTGCCAGCAGCAAAAGTTCCGCCCATACAACTAATGAAAAACTGTTTTTT.

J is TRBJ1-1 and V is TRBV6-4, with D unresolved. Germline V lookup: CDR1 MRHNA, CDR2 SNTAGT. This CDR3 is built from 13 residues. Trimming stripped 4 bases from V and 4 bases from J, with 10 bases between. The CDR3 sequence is CASSAGFGTEAFF. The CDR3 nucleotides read TGTGCCAGCAGTGCTGGGTTCGGCACTGAAGCTTTCTTT.